This TCR beta chain was profiled in a study of blood T cell repertoires in COVID-19. Overall study: The origin of the acute and convalescent COVID-19 samples was the United States, Italy and Spain.

The CDR3 loop spans 13 amino acids. The authors' processing: Estimation of nucleated cell counts was performed using reference gene primer amplification. Profiled with immunoSEQ multiplex PCR; TCRdb holds only in-frame clones, not every one. Clonal size and the V and J genes are those of that table, whereas D and trimming came from the DNA. Among around 200,000 clones listed, roughly nine tenths were seen once. The TCR originated in a woman younger than 30 who had recovered from COVID-19. Sequenced input: peripheral blood. V is TRBV1 and J is TRBJ1-1. TRBV1 is described as a pseudogene. The CDR3: CTSSQVSNTEAFF. In DNA, the CDR3 is TGCACCAGCAGCCAAGTTAGTAACACTGAAGCTTTCTTT.